This T cell receptor (beta chain) emerged from a study of CD8+CD57+ T cells in acquired aplastic anemia. The overall study: Each DNA sample taken from sorted CD4+ and CD8+ cells came to roughly 3.5 ug on average.

General study findings and limits: Common to patients and controls were twenty-nine CD8+ CDR3 sequences.

The germline gives CDR1 LNHDA, CDR2 SQIVND (reference sequence). V lost 1 base to trimming and J lost 7 bases, with 11 bases between them. The CDR3 is 14 amino acids. CDR3 and TCR beta VDJ profiling relied on a genomic DNA template. MiXCR, applied by TCRdb to the reads, yields one record per CDR3 protein. The top ten hold under 35% of the sample, which has 110,000 or so distinct CDR3 sequences, roughly 50% seen once. Points on this clonotype: The antigen is undetermined.

The sequencing sample was made of sorted CD4+, CD8+, or CD8+CD57+ T cells (not recorded which) from PBMCs. The sequence was collected from a human donor in good health, serving as a control. The gene calls are TRBV19 and TRBJ1-5; D might be TRBD1 (6 bases). The CDR3 coding sequence is TGTGCCAGTAGTATAGTGGGGGGGCCACAGCCCCAGCATTTT. Translated: CASSIVGGPQPQHF.